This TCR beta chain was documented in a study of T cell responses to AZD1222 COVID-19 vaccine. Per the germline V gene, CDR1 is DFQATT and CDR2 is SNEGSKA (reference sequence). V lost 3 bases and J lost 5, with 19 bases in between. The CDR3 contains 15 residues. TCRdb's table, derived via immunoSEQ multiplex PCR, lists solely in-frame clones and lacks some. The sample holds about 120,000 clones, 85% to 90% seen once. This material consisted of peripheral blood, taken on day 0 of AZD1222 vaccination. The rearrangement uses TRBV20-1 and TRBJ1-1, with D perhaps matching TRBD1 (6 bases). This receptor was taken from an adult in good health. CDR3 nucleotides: TGCAGTGCTAGTCCACCGGGGGCAGGGAAAACTGAAGCTTTCTTT. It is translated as CSASPPGAGKTEAFF.